This T cell receptor beta chain is drawn from a study of blood T cell repertoires in COVID-19. Study at large: Specimens from acute and convalescent COVID-19 originated in the United States, Italy and Spain. T cells, B-cell-depleted T cells, or PBMCs supplied cDNA or gDNA.

Per the authors' pipeline: Reference gene primer amplification in the assay estimated nucleated cell counts. Produced via immunoSEQ multiplex PCR; TCRdb's table is partial and in-frame only. V and J calls and clone size are those listed in that table; D and trimming were worked out from the DNA. The sample carries roughly 320,000 clones, approximately 85% recorded once. The count of this clone is one. The germline CDR1 and CDR2 sequences are SGHRS and YFSETQ. CDR3 length: 19 residues. The ends lost 3 bases at V and 4 bases at J; junction bases unmatched: 12. The source is a human donor in a cohort sampled during active COVID-19. This chain uses TRBV5-1 with TRBJ2-1, with 14 positions matching TRBD2. The sequenced material came from peripheral blood. CDR3 in amino acids: CASSWGLAGVLPIYNEQFF. In nucleotides, the CDR3 is TGCGCCAGCAGCTGGGGACTAGCGGGGGTCCTACCCATTTACAATGAGCAGTTCTTC. Supplemented by reference TRBV5-1 and TRBJ2-1, the full variable domain reads KAGVTQTPRYLIKTRGQQVTLSCSPISGHRSVSWYQQTPGQGLQFLFEYFSETQRNKGNFPGRFSGRQFSNSRSEMNVSTLELGDSALYLCASSWGLAGVLPIYNEQFFGPGTRLTVL.